Presented here are 22 T cell receptor beta chains from one specimen sequenced in a study of OX40 agonist ivuxolimab in advanced cancers. The data were produced by immunoSEQ multiplex PCR, yet TCRdb's version contains in-frame clones alone and is incomplete. The sample gives roughly 64,000 clones, 70% to 90% of which show up once; roughly 0.79% is in the top ten. Here the sequenced sample was CD4+ or CD8+ T cells sorted from blood, taken in a trial of the OX40 agonist ivuxolimab. The origin of the receptors is an adult with an advanced solid tumor such as melanoma, head and neck, liver or kidney cancer.

This clone was recorded a few times. The chain carries TRBV11-2 and TRBJ2-2, with D possibly matching TRBD2 (6 bases). V lost 6 bases and J lost 4, with 21 bases in between. The CDR3 is 17 residues long. CDR1 and CDR2 from the germline V gene are SGHAT and FQNNGV. The CDR3 DNA reads as TGTGCCAGCAGATTTAGTATAGCGGATAGGGGCACCGGGGAGCTGTTTTTT. This translates into CASRFSIADRGTGELFF.

The rearrangement uses TRBV5-8 and TRBJ1-1; D is perhaps TRBD1 (6 bases). The CDR3 is 14 residues long. V gave up 0 bases and J gave up 1 base, with 7 bases separating them. The germline V gene has CDR1 SGHTS and CDR2 YDEGEE. CDR3 sequence: CASSLVGGNTEAFF. CDR3 in DNA: TGTGCCAGCAGCTTGGTAGGGGGGAACACTGAAGCTTTCTTT.

This rearrangement joins TRBV5-6 to TRBJ1-3, with D possibly being TRBD1 (5 bases). This CDR3 has 16 residues. Trimming left V 4 bases short and J 0 bases short, with 14 bases between. Germline V gene sequence: CDR1 SGHDT, CDR2 YYEEEE. CDR3 sequence reads: CASSGPGPSSGNTIYF. The CDR3 DNA sequence: TGTGCCAGCAGCGGACCGGGGCCGAGCTCTGGAAACACCATATATTTT.

The CDR3 reads CSVEPRDRRNGYTF. CDR3 coding DNA: TGCAGCGTTGAACCCCGGGACAGAAGAAATGGCTACACCTTC. The chain carries TRBV29-1 and TRBJ1-2; 7 bases agree with TRBD1. V shed 2 bases, J shed 6 bases, and the junction held 9 bases outside the gene matches. This CDR3 spans 14 amino acids. CDR1 and CDR2 (germline): SQVTM, ANQGSEA.

In its sample, this clone was seen a few times. This chain uses TRBV28 with TRBJ2-7; no clear D gene. Between the trimmed V and J ends, which lost 4 bases and 3 bases, there was a span of 4 bases. Looked up from germline, CDR1 is MDHEN and CDR2 is SYDVKM. The CDR3 sequence is 11 residues long. The CDR3 here is CASSYSYEQYF. The CDR3 DNA reads as TGTGCCAGCAGTTACAGCTACGAGCAGTACTTC.

This clone is a singleton in its sample. The chain recombines TRBV6-5 with TRBJ2-3; TRBD1 is a possible D gene (5 bases). Trimming pared 2 bases from V and 0 bases from J, leaving 12 bases between. Per the germline V gene, CDR1 is MNHEY and CDR2 is SVGAGI. The CDR3 extends over 16 amino acids. Written as DNA, the CDR3 is TGTGCCAGCAGTTACCAGACAGTCGCTAGCACAGATACGCAGTATTTT. It codes for CASSYQTVASTDTQYF.

The chain has TRBV6-1 and TRBJ2-2; TRBD1 is a possible D gene (5 bases). CDR1 and CDR2 from the germline V gene are MNHNS and SASEGT. There are 13 residues in the CDR3. V lost 2 bases to trimming and J lost 11 bases, with 12 bases between them. CDR3 sequence: CASSERQSSELFF. CDR3 nucleotides: TGTGCCAGCAGTGAAAGACAGTCTTCTGAGCTGTTTTTT.

The chain is built from TRBV7-6 and TRBJ2-7, with 12 bases matching TRBD2. The germline CDR1 and CDR2 sequences are SGHVS and FNYEAQ. V lost 5 bases to trimming and J lost 2 bases; unmatched junction nucleotides: 4. This CDR3 comprises 15 residues. CDR3 in amino acids: CASSPPSGRAYEQYF. CDR3 sequence (DNA): TGTGCCAGCAGCCCCCCTAGCGGGAGGGCCTACGAGCAGTACTTC.

The gene calls are TRBV28 and TRBJ2-4, with 7 bases that match TRBD2. The CDR3 consists of 15 residues. Germline CDR1 reads MDHEN; CDR2 reads SYDVKM. V was pared by 5 bases and J by 3 bases, with 7 bases of the junction left unmatched. The CDR3 region has the DNA TGTGCCAGCAGTCGCGGGGGTAGCGGCAAAAACATTCAGTACTTC. This encodes CASSRGGSGKNIQYF.

This clone showed up just once. The V gene is TRBV5-1, the J gene TRBJ1-5; 7 nucleotides line up with TRBD1. Germline loops: CDR1 SGHRS, CDR2 YFSETQ. There are 16 residues in the CDR3. With 0 bases clipped from V and 4 bases from J, the junction kept 7 bases outside the gene matches. The CDR3: CASSLDYRGGNQPQHF. CDR3 nucleotides: TGCGCCAGCAGCTTGGATTACAGGGGCGGGAATCAGCCCCAGCATTTT. Filled out from reference TRBV5-1 and TRBJ1-5, the complete variable domain reads KAGVTQTPRYLIKTRGQQVTLSCSPISGHRSVSWYQQTPGQGLQFLFEYFSETQRNKGNFPGRFSGRQFSNSRSEMNVSTLELGDSALYLCASSLDYRGGNQPQHFGDGTRLSIL.

V gene TRBV21-1 combines with J gene TRBJ1-5; TRBD1, the table's D call, was not compared with the DNA. TRBV21-1 constitutes a pseudogene. The CDR3 has 20 amino acids. The CDR3 protein is CASSKGGRRDREYSNQPQHF. Here the CDR3 DNA reads TGTGCCAGCAGCAAAGGGGGGCGTAGGGACAGAGAATATAGCAATCAGCCCCAGCATTTT.

The table lists this clone with a count of one. J is TRBJ2-7 and V is TRBV10-1; the D is unclear. This CDR3 contains 12 residues. Between the trimmed V and J ends, which lost 8 bases and 7 bases, there was a span of 15 bases. Germline CDR1 and CDR2: WNHNN and SYGVQD (reference sequence). The CDR3 here is CASLPEVREQYF. CDR3 nucleotides: TGCGCCAGCCTACCCGAGGTGCGGGAGCAGTACTTC.

This chain links TRBV7-6 with TRBJ2-5; the match to TRBD1 covers 10 bases. The CDR3 spans 21 residues. The germline V gene encodes CDR1 SGHVS and CDR2 FNYEAQ. V trimming: 2 bases; J trimming: 6 bases; junction bases outside the gene matches: 24. CDR3 region: CASSLLGGQGKAVRSMKTQYF. In nucleotides, the CDR3 is TGTGCCAGCAGCTTATTAGGGGGACAGGGGAAAGCGGTAAGAAGTATGAAGACCCAGTACTTC.

The rearrangement uses TRBV5-6 and TRBJ1-2; TRBD1 might be the D (6 bases). CDR1 and CDR2 from the germline V gene are SGHDT and YYEEEE. V lost 7 bases and J 6 bases, leaving 13 bases between the germline ends. The CDR3 has 12 residues. The CDR3 loop reads CASSQGLDGYTF. The CDR3 nucleotides are TGTGCCAGCTCCCAGGGGCTCGATGGCTACACCTTC.

This chain uses TRBV6-6 with TRBJ1-5; D may be TRBD1 (6 bases). V lost 2 bases to trimming and J lost 4 bases, with 6 bases between them. Germline CDR1 reads MNHNY; CDR2 reads SVGAGI (reference sequence). This CDR3 contains 13 residues. In DNA form, the CDR3 reads TGTGCCAGCAGTTACCAGGGGAATCAGCCCCAGCATTTT. This codes for CASSYQGNQPQHF.

V usage is TRBV5-1 and J usage is TRBJ1-1; 8 bases line up with TRBD1. V was pared by 2 bases and J by 11 bases, with 8 bases of the junction left unmatched. Germline CDR1 is SGHRS and CDR2 is YFSETQ. There are 13 residues in the CDR3. The CDR3: CASSFDRGGFAFF. As DNA, the CDR3 is TGCGCCAGCAGCTTCGACAGGGGTGGTTTTGCTTTCTTT.

The rearrangement uses TRBV7-9 and TRBJ2-3, with 7 positions matching TRBD2. V lost 4 bases to trimming and J lost 4 bases; unmatched junction nucleotides: 5. The CDR3 extends over 14 amino acids. Germline assignment: CDR1 SEHNR and CDR2 FQNEAQ (reference sequence). CDR3 protein: CASSSGGGPDTQYF. CDR3 nucleotides: TGTGCCAGCAGCTCGGGCGGGGGTCCAGATACGCAGTATTTT.

The J gene is TRBJ2-7, the V gene TRBV11-1, with D unclear. Trimming removed 2 bases at V and 4 bases at J, with 9 bases between. Germline CDR1 SGHAT, CDR2 FQDESV (reference sequence). This CDR3 contains 13 residues. The DNA of the CDR3 is TGTGCCAGCAGCTTATCTGTGTTGTACGAGCAGTACTTC. Its translation is CASSLSVLYEQYF.

This clone was picked up one time. This chain connects TRBV19 to TRBJ2-3; D call uncertain. V lost 4 bases and J 7 bases, leaving 6 bases between the germline ends. The CDR3 loop spans 11 amino acids. Per the germline V gene, CDR1 is LNHDA and CDR2 is SQIVND (reference sequence). The CDR3 nucleotides are TGTGCCAGTAGTAACGGATATACGCAGTATTTT. This sequence encodes CASSNGYTQYF. The whole variable domain, filled in from reference TRBV19 and TRBJ2-3, reads DGGITQSPKYLFRKEGQNVTLSCEQNLNHDAMYWYRQDPGQGLRLIYYSQIVNDFQKGDIAEGYSVSREKKESFPLTVTSAQKNPTAFYLCASSNGYTQYFGPGTRLTVL.

The chain combines TRBV13 with TRBJ2-1; 11 bases fit TRBD2. Germline-derived CDR1 and CDR2 are PRHDT and FYEKMQ (reference sequence). CDR3 length: 17 amino acids. V lost 5 bases, J lost 7 bases, and 13 bases stayed unmatched. Here the CDR3 DNA reads TGTGCCAGCAGCCGGGGGGGACTAGCGGTCCGGAGTAATGAGCAGTTCTTC. This translates into CASSRGGLAVRSNEQFF.

This chain joins TRBV5-6 and TRBJ1-2; 9 bases match TRBD1. This CDR3 region has 14 residues. CDR1 SGHDT and CDR2 YYEEEE come from the germline V gene. Trimming took 4 bases from V and 9 from J; bases not matched to a gene: 10. DNA of the CDR3: TGTGCCAGCAGCCGGGACAGGGATCTATCGCGCTACACCTTC. As protein: CASSRDRDLSRYTF.

This clone was observed a single time. The chain uses TRBV19 and TRBJ1-4; no firm D call. Germline CDR1 is LNHDA and CDR2 is SQIVND (reference sequence). This CDR3 is 13 amino acids long. V lost 6 bases, J lost 4 bases, and 9 bases lay in between. CDR3 amino acids: CASRTPNNEKLFF. In DNA form, the CDR3 reads TGTGCCAGTAGGACACCTAATAATGAAAAACTGTTTTTT.